This T cell receptor beta chain was recovered during a study of blood T cell repertoires in COVID-19. Overall study context: Spain, Italy and the United States supplied samples that represented acute and convalescent COVID-19.

Trimming removed 7 bases from V and 4 bases from J; junction bases left unmatched: 3. CDR1 is MNHEY and CDR2 is SMNVEV in the germline V gene (reference sequence). The CDR3 loop spans 14 amino acids. Study processing details: Estimates of nucleated cell counts were drawn from the amplification of reference gene primers. Sequencing used immunoSEQ multiplex PCR; TCRdb keeps in-frame clones, though not all of them. Clone size and the V and J calls come from that table; the DNA yielded D and trimming. The data hold tens of thousands of clones, with approximately 87% observed a single time. Sequencing used peripheral blood. The receptor was isolated from a woman in her 70s with acute or convalescent COVID-19. The rearrangement links TRBV27 to TRBJ2-1; the match to TRBD2 covers 11 bases. CDR3 nucleotides: TGTGCCAGCAAGGTAGCGGGAGGGTACAATGAGCAGTTCTTC. Translated, it gives CASKVAGGYNEQFF.